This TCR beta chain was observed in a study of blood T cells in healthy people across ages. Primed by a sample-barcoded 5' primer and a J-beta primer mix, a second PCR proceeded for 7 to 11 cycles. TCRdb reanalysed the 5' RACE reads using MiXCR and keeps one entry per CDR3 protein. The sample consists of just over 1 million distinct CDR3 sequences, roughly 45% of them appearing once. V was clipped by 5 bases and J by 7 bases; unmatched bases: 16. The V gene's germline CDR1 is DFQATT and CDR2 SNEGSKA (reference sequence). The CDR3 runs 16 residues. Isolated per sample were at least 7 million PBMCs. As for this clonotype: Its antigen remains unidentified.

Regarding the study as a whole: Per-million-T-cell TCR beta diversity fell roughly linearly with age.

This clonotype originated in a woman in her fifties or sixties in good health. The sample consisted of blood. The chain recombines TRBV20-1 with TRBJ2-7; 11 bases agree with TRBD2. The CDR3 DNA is TGCAGTGCTGACACTCCCGGGACTAGCGGATACAATGAGCAGTACTTC. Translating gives CSADTPGTSGYNEQYF.